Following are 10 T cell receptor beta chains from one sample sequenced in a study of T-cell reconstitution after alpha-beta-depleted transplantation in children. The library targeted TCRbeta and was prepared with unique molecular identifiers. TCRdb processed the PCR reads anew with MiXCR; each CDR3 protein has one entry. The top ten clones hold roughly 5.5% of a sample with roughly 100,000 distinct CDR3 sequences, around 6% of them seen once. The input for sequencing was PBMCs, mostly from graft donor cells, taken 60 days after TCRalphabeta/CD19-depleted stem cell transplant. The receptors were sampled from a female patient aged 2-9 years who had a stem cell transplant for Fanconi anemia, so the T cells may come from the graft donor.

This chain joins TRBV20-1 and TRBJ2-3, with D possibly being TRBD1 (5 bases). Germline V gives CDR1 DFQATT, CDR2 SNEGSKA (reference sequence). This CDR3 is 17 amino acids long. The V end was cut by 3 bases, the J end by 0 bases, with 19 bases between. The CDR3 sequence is CSASYKGAAWSTDTQYF. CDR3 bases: TGCAGTGCTAGTTACAAAGGGGCGGCGTGGAGCACAGATACGCAGTATTTT.

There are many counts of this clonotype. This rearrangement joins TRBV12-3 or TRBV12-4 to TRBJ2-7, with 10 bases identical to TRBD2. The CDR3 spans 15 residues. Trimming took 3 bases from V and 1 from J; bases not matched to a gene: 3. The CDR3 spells CASSFLAGESYEQYF. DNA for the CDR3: TGTGCCAGCAGTTTTCTAGCGGGAGAATCCTACGAGCAGTACTTC.

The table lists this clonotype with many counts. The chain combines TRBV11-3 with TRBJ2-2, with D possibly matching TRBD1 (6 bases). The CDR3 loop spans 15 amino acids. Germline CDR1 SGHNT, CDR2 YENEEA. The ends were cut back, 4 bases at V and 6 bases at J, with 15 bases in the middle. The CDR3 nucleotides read TGTGCCAGCAGCTCAGTGGGGACAATCCCCGGGGAGCTGTTTTTT. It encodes CASSSVGTIPGELFF.

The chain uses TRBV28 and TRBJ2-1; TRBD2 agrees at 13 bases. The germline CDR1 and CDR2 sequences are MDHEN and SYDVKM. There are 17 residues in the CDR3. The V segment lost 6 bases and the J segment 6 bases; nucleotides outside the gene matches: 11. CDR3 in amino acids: CASRGLAGQPSANEQFF. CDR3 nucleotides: TGTGCCAGCAGGGGACTAGCGGGGCAACCCAGTGCCAATGAGCAGTTCTTC.

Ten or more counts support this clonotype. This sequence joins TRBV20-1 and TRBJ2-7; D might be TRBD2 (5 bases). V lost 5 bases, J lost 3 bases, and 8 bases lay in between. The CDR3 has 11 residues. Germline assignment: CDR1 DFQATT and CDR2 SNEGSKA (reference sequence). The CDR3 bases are TGCAGTGCTGACGGGAACTACGAGCAGTACTTC. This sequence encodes CSADGNYEQYF.

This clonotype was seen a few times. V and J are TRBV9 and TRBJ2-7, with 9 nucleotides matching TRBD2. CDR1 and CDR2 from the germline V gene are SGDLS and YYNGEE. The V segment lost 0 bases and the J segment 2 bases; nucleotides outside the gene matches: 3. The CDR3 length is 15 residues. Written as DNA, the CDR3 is TGTGCCAGCAGCGTAGACGGGACTAGCCCCTACGAGCAGTACTTC. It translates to CASSVDGTSPYEQYF.

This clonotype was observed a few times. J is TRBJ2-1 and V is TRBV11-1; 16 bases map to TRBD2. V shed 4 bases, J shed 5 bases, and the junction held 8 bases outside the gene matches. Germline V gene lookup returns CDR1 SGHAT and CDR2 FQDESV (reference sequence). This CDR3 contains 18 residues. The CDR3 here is CASSYSGTSGRADNEQFF. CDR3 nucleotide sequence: TGTGCCAGCAGCTACTCCGGGACTAGCGGGAGGGCCGACAATGAGCAGTTCTTC.

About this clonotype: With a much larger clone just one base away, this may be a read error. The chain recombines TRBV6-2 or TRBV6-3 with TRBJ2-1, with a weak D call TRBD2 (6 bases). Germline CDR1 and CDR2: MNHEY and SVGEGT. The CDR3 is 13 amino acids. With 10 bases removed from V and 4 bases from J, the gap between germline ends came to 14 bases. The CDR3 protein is CATKGGPYNEQFF. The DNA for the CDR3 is TGTGCCACCAAGGGAGGCCCTTACAATGAGCAGTTCTTC.

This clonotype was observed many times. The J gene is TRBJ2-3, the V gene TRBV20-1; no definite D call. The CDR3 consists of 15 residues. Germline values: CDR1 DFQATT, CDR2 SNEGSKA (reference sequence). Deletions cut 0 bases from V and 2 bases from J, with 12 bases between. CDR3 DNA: TGCAGTGCTAGAGATCCGAAGAAGAACACAGATACGCAGTATTTT. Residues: CSARDPKKNTDTQYF.

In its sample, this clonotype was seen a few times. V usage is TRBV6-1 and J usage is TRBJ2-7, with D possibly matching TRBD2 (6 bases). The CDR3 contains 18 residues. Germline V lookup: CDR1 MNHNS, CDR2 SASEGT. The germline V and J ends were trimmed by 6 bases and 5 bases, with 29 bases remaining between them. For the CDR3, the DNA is TGTGCCAGCAGGGTACGCCTTAAGACTAGTAATAGTTTGGACGAGCAGTACTTC. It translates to CASRVRLKTSNSLDEQYF.